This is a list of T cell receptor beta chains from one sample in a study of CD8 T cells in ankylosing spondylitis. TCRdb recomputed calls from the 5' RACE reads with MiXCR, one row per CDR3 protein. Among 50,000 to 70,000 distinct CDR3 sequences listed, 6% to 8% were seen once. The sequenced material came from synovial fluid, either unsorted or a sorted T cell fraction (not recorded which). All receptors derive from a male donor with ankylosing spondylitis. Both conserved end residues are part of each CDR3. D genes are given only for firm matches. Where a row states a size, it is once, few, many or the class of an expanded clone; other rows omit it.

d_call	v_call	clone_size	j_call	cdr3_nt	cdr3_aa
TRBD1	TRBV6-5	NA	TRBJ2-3	TGTGCCAGCAGTTATAAGACAGGGTTGCCAGATACGCAGTATTTT	CASSYKTGLPDTQYF
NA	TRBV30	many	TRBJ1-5	TGTGCCTGGAGTGTACTGGCGGGAAGTCAGCCCCAGCATTTT	CAWSVLAGSQPQHF
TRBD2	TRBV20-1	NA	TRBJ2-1	TGCAGTGCTAGACTAGCGGGTTACAATGAGCAGTTCTTC	CSARLAGYNEQFF
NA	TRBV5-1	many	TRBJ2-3	TGCGCCAGCGGACTTGGGGAGAACACAGATACGCAGTATTTT	CASGLGENTDTQYF
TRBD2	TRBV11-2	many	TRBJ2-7	TGTGCCAGCAGCTTAGAGCCCGGGACTAGCGGAACCTACGAGCAGTACTTC	CASSLEPGTSGTYEQYF
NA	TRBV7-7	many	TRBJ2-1	TGTGCTAGCAGCTTACGGATCGGGGGAAACTACAATGAGCAGTTCTTC	CASSLRIGGNYNEQFF
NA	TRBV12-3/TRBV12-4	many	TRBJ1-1	TGTGCCAGCAGCACCGATAGGAGACTGGGAGCTTTCTTT	CASSTDRRLGAFF
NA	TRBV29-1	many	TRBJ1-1	TGCAGCGCCGGAGACACTGAAGCTTTCTTT	CSAGDTEAFF
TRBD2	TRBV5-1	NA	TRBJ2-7	TGCGCCAGCAGCGGACTAGCGGGAGGCTCTTCCTACGAGCAGTACTTC	CASSGLAGGSSYEQYF
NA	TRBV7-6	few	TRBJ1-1	TGTGCCAGCAGCTTAGCTGTGGCGAGGGGCACTGAAGCTTTCTTT	CASSLAVARGTEAFF
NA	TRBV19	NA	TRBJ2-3	TGTGCCAGTAGTGCAGGGGATACTAGCACAGATACGCAGTATTTT	CASSAGDTSTDTQYF
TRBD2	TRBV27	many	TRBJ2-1	TGTGCCAGCAGTTTGGCAGCGGGAGTACGCAATGAGCAGTTCTTC	CASSLAAGVRNEQFF
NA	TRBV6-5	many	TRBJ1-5	TGTGCCAGCAGTTACGCCCCTGCGAGCGACGGGGGGCGGGATCAGCCCCAGCATTTT	CASSYAPASDGGRDQPQHF
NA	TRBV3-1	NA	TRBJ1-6	TGTGCCAGCAGCCCCAGGACTGCCAATTCACCCCTCCACTTT	CASSPRTANSPLHF
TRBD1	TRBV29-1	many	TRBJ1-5	TGCAGCGCAAGGACAGGCCGAGGGGCCCAGCATTTT	CSARTGRGAQHF
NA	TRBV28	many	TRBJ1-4	TGTGCCAGCAGTTTGGGAGGGTCCGCGGAAAAACTGTTTTTT	CASSLGGSAEKLFF
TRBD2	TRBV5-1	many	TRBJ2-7	TGCGCCAGCAGCTTTACCGGGACTAGCGGCTACGAGCAGTACTTC	CASSFTGTSGYEQYF
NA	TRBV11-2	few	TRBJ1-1	TGTGCCAGCAGCCCACTGCTGGCGAACACTGAAGCTTTCTTT	CASSPLLANTEAFF
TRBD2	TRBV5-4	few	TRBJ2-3	TGTGCCAGCAGCTTTTATGTACTAGCGGGAGGGAGGGATACGCAGTATTTT	CASSFYVLAGGRDTQYF
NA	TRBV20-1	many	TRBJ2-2	TGCAGTGCTTCAGGGCCCCTCACCGGGGAGCTGTTTTTT	CSASGPLTGELFF
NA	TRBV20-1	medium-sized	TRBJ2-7	TGCAGTGTTCTTCCTGGTATCGAGCAGTACTTC	CSVLPGIEQYF
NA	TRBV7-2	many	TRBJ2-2	TGTGCCAGCAGCTTATACAGAAACACCGGGGAGCTGTTTTTT	CASSLYRNTGELFF
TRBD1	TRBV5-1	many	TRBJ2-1	TGCGCCAGCAGCCCACTCGGGACAGGGGCCCTCAATGAGCAGTTCTTC	CASSPLGTGALNEQFF
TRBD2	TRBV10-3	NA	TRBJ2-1	TGTGCCATCACCCCCTTTCCGGCGGGAGGTGAGCAGTTCTTC	CAITPFPAGGEQFF
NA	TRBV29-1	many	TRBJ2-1	TGCAGCGTTGCTAGAGCTCAGGGCAATGAGCAGTTCTTC	CSVARAQGNEQFF
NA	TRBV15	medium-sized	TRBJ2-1	TGTGCCACCAGCGGGGGTCTCCTGGGAGAGCAGTTCTTC	CATSGGLLGEQFF
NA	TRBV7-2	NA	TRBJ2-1	TGTGCCAGCAGCTTAGGCGGGCCCACTTCGAGCAATGAGCAGTTCTTC	CASSLGGPTSSNEQFF
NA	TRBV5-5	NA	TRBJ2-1	TGTGCCAGCAGCTTGGCGGGCGGGCCCAGCTCCTACAATGAGCAGTTCTTC	CASSLAGGPSSYNEQFF
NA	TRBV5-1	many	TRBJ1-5	TGCGCCAGCAGCTTGGCAGGGGAGGACAATCAGCCCCAGCATTTT	CASSLAGEDNQPQHF
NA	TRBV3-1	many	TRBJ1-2	TGTGCCAGCAGCTCAAGGACCTATGGCTACACCTTC	CASSSRTYGYTF
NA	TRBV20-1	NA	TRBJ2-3	TGCAGTGCTCCTAGAGGGGACTCGAGCACAGATACGCAGTATTTT	CSAPRGDSSTDTQYF
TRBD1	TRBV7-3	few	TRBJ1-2	TGTGCCAGCAGCTTAGGGACAGGGAGAGACGGCTACACCTTC	CASSLGTGRDGYTF
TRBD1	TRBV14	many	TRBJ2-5	TGTGCCAGCAGCCAATACAGGGGTCCCCAAGAGACCCAGTACTTC	CASSQYRGPQETQYF
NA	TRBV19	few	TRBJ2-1	TGTGCCAGTAGTATCGGTCTCTACAATGAGCAGTTCTTC	CASSIGLYNEQFF
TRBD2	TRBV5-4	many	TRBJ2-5	TGTGCCAGCAGCTCGCCGAGCGGGAGGGGAGAGACCCAGTACTTC	CASSSPSGRGETQYF
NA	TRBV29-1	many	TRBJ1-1	TGCAGCGTAGGGCTGGACGGAGGCAAGATGAACACTGAAGCTTTCTTT	CSVGLDGGKMNTEAFF
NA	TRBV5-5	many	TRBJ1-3	TGTGCCAGCAGCCAAGCAGTCTCTGGAAACACCATATATTTT	CASSQAVSGNTIYF
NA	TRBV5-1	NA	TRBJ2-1	TGCGCCAGCAGCTTGGGCTTGGTGTACAATGAGCATTTCTTC	CASSLGLVYNEHFF
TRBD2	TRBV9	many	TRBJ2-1	TGTGCCAGCAGCGTATCCCCGGAGGTAGCGGGAGGGACGACTTCCTACAATGAGCAGTTCTTC	CASSVSPEVAGGTTSYNEQFF
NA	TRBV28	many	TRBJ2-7	TGTGCCAGCACCGTTCGGTACTCCTACGAGCAGTACTTC	CASTVRYSYEQYF
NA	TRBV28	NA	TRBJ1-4	TGTGCCAGCAGTCCAGGAGGGGGAACAACTAATGAAAAACTGTTTTTT	CASSPGGGTTNEKLFF
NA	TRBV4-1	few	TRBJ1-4	TGCGCCAGCAGCCCCACCGGGACAAGGAATGAAAAACTGTTTTTT	CASSPTGTRNEKLFF
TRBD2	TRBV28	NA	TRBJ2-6	TGTGCCAGCAGGCGACTAGCGGGGAACTCTGGGGCCAACGTCCTGACTTTC	CASRRLAGNSGANVLTF
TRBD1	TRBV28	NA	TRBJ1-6	TGTGCCGGGAGACAGGGTAATAATTCACCCCTCCACTTT	CAGRQGNNSPLHF
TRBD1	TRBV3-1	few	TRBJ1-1	TGTGCCAGCAGCCGGACCCTACAGGGGGCCGGGGCTGAAGCTTTCTTT	CASSRTLQGAGAEAFF